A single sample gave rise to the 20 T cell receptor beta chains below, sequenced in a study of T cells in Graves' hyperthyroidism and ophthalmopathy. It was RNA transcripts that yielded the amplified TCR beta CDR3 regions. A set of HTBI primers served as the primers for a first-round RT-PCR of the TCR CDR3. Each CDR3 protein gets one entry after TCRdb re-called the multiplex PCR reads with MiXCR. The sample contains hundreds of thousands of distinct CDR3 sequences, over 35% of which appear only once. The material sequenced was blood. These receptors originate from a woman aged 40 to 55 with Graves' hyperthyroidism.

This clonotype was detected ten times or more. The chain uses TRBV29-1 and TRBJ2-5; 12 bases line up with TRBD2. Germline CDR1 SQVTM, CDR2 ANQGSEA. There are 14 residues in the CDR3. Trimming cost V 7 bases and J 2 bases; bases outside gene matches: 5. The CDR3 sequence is CSAETSGGQETQYF. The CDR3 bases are TGCAGCGCCGAGACTAGCGGGGGTCAAGAGACCCAGTACTTC.

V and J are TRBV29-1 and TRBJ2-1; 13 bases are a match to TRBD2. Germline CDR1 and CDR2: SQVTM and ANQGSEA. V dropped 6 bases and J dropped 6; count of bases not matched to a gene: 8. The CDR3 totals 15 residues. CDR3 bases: TGCAGCGTGGGACTAGCGGGAAACTGTATCAATGAGCAGTTCTTC. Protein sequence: CSVGLAGNCINEQFF.

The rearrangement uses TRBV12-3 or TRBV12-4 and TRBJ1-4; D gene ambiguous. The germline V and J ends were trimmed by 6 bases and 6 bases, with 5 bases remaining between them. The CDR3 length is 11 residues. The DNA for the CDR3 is TGTGCCAGCAGCGACGATGAAAAACTGTTTTTT. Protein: CASSDDEKLFF.

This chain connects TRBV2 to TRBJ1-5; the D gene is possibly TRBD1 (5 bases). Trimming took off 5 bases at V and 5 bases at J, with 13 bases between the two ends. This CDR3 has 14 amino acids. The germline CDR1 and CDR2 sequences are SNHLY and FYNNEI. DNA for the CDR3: TGTGCCAGCAGTCTCAGGGTAGGGCATCAGCCCCAGCATTTT. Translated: CASSLRVGHQPQHF.

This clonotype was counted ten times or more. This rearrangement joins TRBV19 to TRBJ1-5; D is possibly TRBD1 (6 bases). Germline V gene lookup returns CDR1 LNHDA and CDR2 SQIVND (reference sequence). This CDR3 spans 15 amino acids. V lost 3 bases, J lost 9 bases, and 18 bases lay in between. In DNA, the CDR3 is TGTGCCAGTAGTATTGCGGTGGACAGTGGCTCGCCCCAGCATTTT. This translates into CASSIAVDSGSPQHF.

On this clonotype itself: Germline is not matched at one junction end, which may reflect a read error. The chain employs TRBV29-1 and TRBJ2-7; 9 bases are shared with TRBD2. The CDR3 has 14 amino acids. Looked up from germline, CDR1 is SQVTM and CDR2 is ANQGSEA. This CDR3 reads CSVDGGRAAYEQYF. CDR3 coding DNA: TGCAGCGTTGACGGCGGGAGGGCCGCCTATGAGCAGTACTTC.

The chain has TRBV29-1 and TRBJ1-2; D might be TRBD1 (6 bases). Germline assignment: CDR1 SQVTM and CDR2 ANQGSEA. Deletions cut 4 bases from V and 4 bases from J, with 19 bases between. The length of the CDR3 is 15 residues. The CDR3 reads CSVVLAPGGTYGYTF. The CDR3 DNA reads TGCAGCGTTGTTCTGGCCCCTGGGGGCACCTATGGCTACACCTTC.

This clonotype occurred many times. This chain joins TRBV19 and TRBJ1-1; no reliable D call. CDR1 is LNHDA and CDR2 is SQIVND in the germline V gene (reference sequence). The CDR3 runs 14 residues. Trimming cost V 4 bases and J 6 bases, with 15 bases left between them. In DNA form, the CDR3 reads TGTGCCAGTAGTACCCGGACGGGCCCAGCTGAAGCTTTCTTT. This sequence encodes CASSTRTGPAEAFF.

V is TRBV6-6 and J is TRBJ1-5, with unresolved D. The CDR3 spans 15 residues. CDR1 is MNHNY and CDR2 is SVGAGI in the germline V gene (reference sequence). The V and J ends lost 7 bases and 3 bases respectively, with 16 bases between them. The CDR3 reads CASKPSGEYNQPQHF. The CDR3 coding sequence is TGTGCCAGCAAACCGTCAGGAGAATACAATCAGCCCCAGCATTTT.

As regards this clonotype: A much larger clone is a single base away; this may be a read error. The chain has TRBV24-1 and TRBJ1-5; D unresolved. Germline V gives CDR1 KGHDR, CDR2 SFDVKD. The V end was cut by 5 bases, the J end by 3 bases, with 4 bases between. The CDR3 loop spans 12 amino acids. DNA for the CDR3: TGTGCCACCAGTGCAATCAATCAGCCCCAGCATTTT. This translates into CATSAINQPQHF.

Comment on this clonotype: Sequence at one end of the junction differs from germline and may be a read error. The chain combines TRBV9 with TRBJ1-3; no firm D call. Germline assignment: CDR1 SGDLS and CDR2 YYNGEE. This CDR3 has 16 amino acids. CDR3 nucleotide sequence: TGTGCCAGCAGCGAGAACTTTGGGAGCTCTGGAGACACCATATATTTT. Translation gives CASSENFGSSGDTIYF.

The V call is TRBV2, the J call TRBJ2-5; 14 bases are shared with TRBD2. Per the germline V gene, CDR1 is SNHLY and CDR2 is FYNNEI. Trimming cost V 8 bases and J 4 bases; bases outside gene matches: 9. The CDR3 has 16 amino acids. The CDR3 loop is CASSPTGTSGGETQYF. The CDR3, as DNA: TGTGCCAGCTCACCGACCGGGACTAGCGGGGGAGAGACCCAGTACTTC.

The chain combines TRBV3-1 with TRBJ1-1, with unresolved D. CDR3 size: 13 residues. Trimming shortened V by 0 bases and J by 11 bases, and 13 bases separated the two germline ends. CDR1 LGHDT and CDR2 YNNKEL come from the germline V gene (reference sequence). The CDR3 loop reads CASSQDLGGRAFF. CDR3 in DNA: TGTGCCAGCAGCCAAGATCTCGGCGGAAGGGCTTTCTTT. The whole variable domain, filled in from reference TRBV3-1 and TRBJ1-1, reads DTAVSQTPKYLVTQMGNDKSIKCEQNLGHDTMYWYKQDSKKFLKIMFSYNNKELIINETVPNRFSPKSPDKAHLNLHINSLELGDSAVYFCASSQDLGGRAFFGQGTRLTVV.

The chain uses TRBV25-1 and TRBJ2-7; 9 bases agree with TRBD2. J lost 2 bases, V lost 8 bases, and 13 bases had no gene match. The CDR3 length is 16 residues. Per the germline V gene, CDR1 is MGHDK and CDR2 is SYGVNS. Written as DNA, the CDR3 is TGTGCCAGCGGGGAAACAAGCGGGAGGAGCGCCTACGAGCAGTACTTC. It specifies CASGETSGRSAYEQYF.

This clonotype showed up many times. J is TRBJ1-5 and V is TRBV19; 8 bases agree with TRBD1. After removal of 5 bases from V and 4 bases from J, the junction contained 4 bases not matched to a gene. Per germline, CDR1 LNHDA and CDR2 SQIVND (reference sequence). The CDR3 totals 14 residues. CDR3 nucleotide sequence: TGTGCCAGTAGTCAGGGGGCGGGTAATCAGCCCCAGCATTTT. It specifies CASSQGAGNQPQHF.

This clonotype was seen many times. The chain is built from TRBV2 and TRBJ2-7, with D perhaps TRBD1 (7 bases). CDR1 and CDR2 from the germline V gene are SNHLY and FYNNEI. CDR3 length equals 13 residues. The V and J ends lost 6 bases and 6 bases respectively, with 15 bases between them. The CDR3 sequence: CASSGGQYAEQYF. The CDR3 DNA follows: TGTGCCAGCAGCGGGGGACAGTATGCCGAGCAGTACTTC.

In DNA form, the CDR3 reads TGTGCCAGCAGCTCACCTAGCACAGATACGCAGTATTTT. Translating gives CASSSPSTDTQYF. The chain joins TRBV7-2 to TRBJ2-3; D uncertain. V shed 4 bases and J shed 0 bases, with 5 bases lying between them. Germline CDR1 reads SGHTA; CDR2 reads FQGNSA. This CDR3 comprises 13 residues. The variable domain in full, with the rest retrieved from reference TRBV7-2 and TRBJ2-3, is GAGVSQSPSNKVTEKGKDVELRCDPISGHTALYWYRQSLGQGLEFLIYFQGNSAPDKSGLPSDRFSAERTGGSVSTLTIQRTQQEDSAVYLCASSSPSTDTQYFGPGTRLTVL.

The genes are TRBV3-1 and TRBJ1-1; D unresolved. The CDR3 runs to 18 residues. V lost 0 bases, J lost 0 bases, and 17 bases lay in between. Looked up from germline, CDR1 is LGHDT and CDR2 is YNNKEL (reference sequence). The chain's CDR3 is CASSQDFLSGGMNTEAFF. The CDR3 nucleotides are TGTGCCAGCAGCCAAGATTTCCTCTCTGGCGGAATGAACACTGAAGCTTTCTTT.

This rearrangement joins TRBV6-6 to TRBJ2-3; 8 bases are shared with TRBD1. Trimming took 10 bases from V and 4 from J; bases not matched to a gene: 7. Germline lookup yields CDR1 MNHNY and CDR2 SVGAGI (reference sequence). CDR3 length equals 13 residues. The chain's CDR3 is CATTGQGSDTQYF. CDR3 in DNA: TGTGCCACCACAGGACAGGGTTCAGATACGCAGTATTTT.

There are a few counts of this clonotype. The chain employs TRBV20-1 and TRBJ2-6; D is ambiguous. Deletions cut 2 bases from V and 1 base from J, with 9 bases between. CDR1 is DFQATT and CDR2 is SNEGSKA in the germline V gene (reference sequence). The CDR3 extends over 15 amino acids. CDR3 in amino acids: CSARPPGSGANVLTF. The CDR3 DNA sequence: TGCAGTGCTAGACCTCCGGGTTCTGGGGCCAACGTCCTGACTTTC.